This T cell receptor beta chain came from a study of cytomegalovirus exposure and HLA in healthy donors. Study results and limitations: Another analysis was done later, and it associated 16,951 TCR beta sequences with HLA alleles at 0.05 false discovery rate. For cytomegalovirus status, the classifier reportedly gave diagnoses with high specificity and sensitivity. Among TCR beta chains of equal frequency, HLA-associated ones were more clonally expanded in a later analysis. For most TCR sequences rarity was the rule, although some public TCRs occurred in many donors.

The study ran its PCR with 60 Vbeta and 13 Jbeta primers. Sequencing was performed with immunoSEQ multiplex PCR; in TCRdb, only in-frame clones are kept and a portion is missing. This sample lists more than 95,000 clones; its ten largest clones have roughly 1%. The CDR3 runs to 12 residues. The V gene's germline CDR1 is SGHAT and CDR2 FQNNGV. After removal of 3 bases from V and 12 bases from J, the junction contained 3 bases not matched to a gene. Remarks on this clone: What it recognizes is unknown.

This receptor was obtained from a man aged 18 to 29 in good health and CMV-seronegative. The sequenced material came from PBMCs. The chain joins TRBV11-2 to TRBJ1-4; 8 bases line up with TRBD1. The CDR3 protein is CASSFHRGELFF. The CDR3 DNA sequence: TGTGCCAGCAGCTTCCACAGGGGGGAACTGTTTTTT.